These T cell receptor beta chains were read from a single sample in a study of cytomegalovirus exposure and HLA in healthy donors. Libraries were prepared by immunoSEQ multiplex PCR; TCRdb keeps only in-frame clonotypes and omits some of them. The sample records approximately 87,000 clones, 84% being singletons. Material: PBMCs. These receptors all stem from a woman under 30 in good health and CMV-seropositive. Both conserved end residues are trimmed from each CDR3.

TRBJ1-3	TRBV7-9	ASSLALRSSGNTIY
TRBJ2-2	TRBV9	ASSVVVGEPGELF
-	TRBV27	ASSSQTGTNYEQY
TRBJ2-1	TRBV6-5	AVRAGGYNEQF
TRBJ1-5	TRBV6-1	ASSEGAGQPQH
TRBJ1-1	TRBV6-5	ASFQFERGTEAF
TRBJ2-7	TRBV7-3	ASSSTTRDRALYLTYEQY
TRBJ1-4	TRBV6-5	ASSPGNEKLF
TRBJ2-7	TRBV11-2	ASSFTGTGGYEQY
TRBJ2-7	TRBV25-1	ASSGQAYEQY
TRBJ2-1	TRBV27	ASRETGGLGEQF
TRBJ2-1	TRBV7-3	ASSPQPASGRPSSYNEQF
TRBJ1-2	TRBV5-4	ASSLGTPRDGYT
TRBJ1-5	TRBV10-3	AISEISTGNQPQH
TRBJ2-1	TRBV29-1	SVLRRLSPNEQF
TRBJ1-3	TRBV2	ASRADRGSGNTIY
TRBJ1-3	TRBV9	ASSATGNTIY
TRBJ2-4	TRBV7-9	ASSLGAGVLLGKNIQY
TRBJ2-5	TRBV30	AWSVTGVGETQY
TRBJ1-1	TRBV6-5	ASGYGAEAF
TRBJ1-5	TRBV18	ASSPRGGQPQH
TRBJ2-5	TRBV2	ASSYSRETQY
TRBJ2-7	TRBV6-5	ASTQGASGTYEQY
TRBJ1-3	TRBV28	ASSRGTGLGNTIY
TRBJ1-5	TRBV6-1	ASSEVQGNQPQH
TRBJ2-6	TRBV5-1	ASSDDRAAGANVLT
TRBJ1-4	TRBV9	ASFKGGLEYEKLF
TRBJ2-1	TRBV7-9	ASSDRDRARWDEQF
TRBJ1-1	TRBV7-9	ASSSRAGEDTEAF
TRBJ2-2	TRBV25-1	ASSEPSGRSNTGELF
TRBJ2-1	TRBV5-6	ASIPQGFNEQF
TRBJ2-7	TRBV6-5	ASSYSSGGGYEQY
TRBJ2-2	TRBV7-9	ASSLLQGYTGELF
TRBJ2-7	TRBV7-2	ASSQAGGLGEQY
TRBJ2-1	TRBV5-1	ASTLGGIGSEQF
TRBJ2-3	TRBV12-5	ASGLMQGPTDTQY
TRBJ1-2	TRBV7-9	ASSLSRTPQEGYT
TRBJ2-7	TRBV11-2	AIGSRHTYEQY
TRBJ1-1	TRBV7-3	ASSPTGQGLNTEAF
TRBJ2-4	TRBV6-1	ASKVAVLAKNIQY
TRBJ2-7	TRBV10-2	ASSAPPSDEQY
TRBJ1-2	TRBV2	ASTLQAYGYT
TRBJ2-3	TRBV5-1	ASASGLATDTQY
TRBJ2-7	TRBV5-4	ASSPGTSGTTPYEQY
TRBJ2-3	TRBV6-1	ASNIEGGSTDTQY
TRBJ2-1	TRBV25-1	ASSPLAGGLMI
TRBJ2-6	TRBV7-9	SSSHRRSGSGANVLT
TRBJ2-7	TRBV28	ASSFPTRTGGNRYEQY
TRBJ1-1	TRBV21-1	ASSCPRGFPEAF
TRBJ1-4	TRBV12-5	ASGTTGQAEATNEKLF
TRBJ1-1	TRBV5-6	ASSLARMNTEAF
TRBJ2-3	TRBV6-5	ASSLDRGQTDTQY